The clone carrying this TCR beta chain has a single count. The ends lost 5 bases at V and 6 bases at J; junction bases unmatched: 9. CDR3 length: 14 residues. Germline V CDR1 and CDR2: SGHRS, YFSETQ. The data stem from a study of cytomegalovirus exposure and HLA in healthy donors. The PCR used 60 Vbeta and 13 Jbeta primers. Sequencing was performed with immunoSEQ multiplex PCR; in TCRdb, only in-frame clones are kept and a portion is missing. Altogether fewer than 250,000 clones are present, 87% being singletons, with the ten largest covering 1% to 1.5%. The sequence came from a man aged 30 to 39 in good health and CMV-seronegative. What was sequenced was PBMCs. The chain carries TRBV5-1 and TRBJ2-7; 9 bases match TRBD1. The CDR3 bases are TGCGCCAGCAGTGGGGGACAGGGTGTCTTCGAGCAGTACTTC. It translates to CASSGGQGVFEQYF.